This TCR beta chain was profiled in a study of cytomegalovirus exposure and HLA in healthy donors. The PCR had 60 Vbeta and 13 Jbeta primers. Profiled with immunoSEQ multiplex PCR; TCRdb holds only in-frame clones, not every one. This table has about 98,000 clones, 55% to 80% appearing once. The V segment lost 8 bases and the J segment 1 base; nucleotides outside the gene matches: 8. Germline V gene data show CDR1 as WNHNN and CDR2 as SYGVQD (reference sequence). The CDR3 has 17 residues. The sample comprised PBMCs. The rearrangement uses TRBV10-1 and TRBJ2-5; 15 bases map to TRBD2. This sequence was found in a female donor in good health and CMV-seronegative. This chain's CDR3 is CASEGTSGGYPQETQYF. CDR3 DNA sequence: TGCGCCAGCGAGGGGACTAGCGGGGGGTACCCCCAAGAGACCCAGTACTTC.